The next 4 T cell receptor beta chains were all read from a single sample in a study of control samples from healthy donors and cancer patients (dated by TCRdb to 2020 to 2021). The library came from the immunoSEQ multiplex PCR assay. This is the immuneACCESS table as TCRdb keeps it, with only in-frame sequences that have V and J called. A part of the clones is gone; compared with another copy, unresolved V genes explain less than half, and the rest is unexplained. The sample table shows 85,000 to 100,000 clones, and 80% to 95% are seen once. The top ten clonotypes cover approximately 7.9% of the sample. Source material: blood. Every receptor here comes from a man aged 18 to 35 in good health.

This chain uses TRBV9 with TRBJ1-4; a possible D gene is TRBD1 (5 bases). The CDR3 has 15 residues. Per the germline V gene, CDR1 is SGDLS and CDR2 is YYNGEE. The V and J ends lost 1 base and 3 bases respectively, with 10 bases between them. This CDR3 reads CASSVSGPPNEKLFF. The CDR3 DNA is TGTGCCAGCAGCGTATCAGGGCCGCCTAATGAAAAACTGTTTTTT.

The gene calls are TRBV29-1 and TRBJ1-2; TRBD1 matches at 8 bases. CDR1 and CDR2 (germline): SQVTM, ANQGSEA. The trim removed 6 bases at V and 4 bases at J, leaving 10 bases unmatched. There are 14 residues in the CDR3. Here the CDR3 reads CSVQFQGAGYGYTF. In DNA, the CDR3 is TGCAGCGTACAATTCCAGGGGGCGGGCTATGGCTACACCTTC.

V and J are TRBV7-2 and TRBJ2-7, with D unresolved. The CDR3 covers 12 residues. Germline V CDR1 and CDR2: SGHTA, FQGNSA. Trimming removed 2 bases at V and 4 bases at J, with 6 bases between. The CDR3 spells CASSLLGYEQYF. CDR3 DNA sequence: TGTGCCAGCAGCTTATTGGGGTACGAGCAGTACTTC.

The chain recombines TRBV12-3 or TRBV12-4 with TRBJ1-2; D call uncertain. CDR3 length equals 13 residues. The V end was cut by 5 bases, the J end by 0 bases, with 7 bases between. The DNA for the CDR3 is TGTGCCAGCAGTCACGACGCTAACTATGGCTACACCTTC. Amino acid sequence: CASSHDANYGYTF.